These 8 T cell receptor beta chains were all obtained from the same sample, sequenced in a study of blood T cell repertoires in COVID-19. Clones were read by immunoSEQ multiplex PCR, and TCRdb kept only the in-frame ones, dropping some. The profile shows over 150,000 clones, 65% to 90% of them singletons. The sample taken for sequencing was peripheral blood. The receptors derive from a human donor in a cohort sampled during active COVID-19.

The V and J genes are TRBV4-1 and TRBJ2-7, with 13 bases aligning to TRBD2. There are 16 residues in the CDR3. Trimming cost V 4 bases and J 2 bases; bases outside gene matches: 5. Per germline, CDR1 MGHRA and CDR2 YSYEKL. The CDR3 DNA sequence: TGCGCCAGCAGCCTACAACTAGCGGGAGGGCCCTACGAGCAGTACTTC. Translated, it gives CASSLQLAGGPYEQYF.

The chain combines TRBV7-8 with TRBJ1-5; 8 nucleotides align to TRBD1. With 5 bases clipped from V and 4 bases from J, the junction kept 7 bases outside the gene matches. Germline-derived CDR1 and CDR2 are SGHVS and FQNEAQ. The CDR3 is 15 residues long. The DNA of the CDR3 is TGTGCCAGCAGCAGACAGACAGGGGAAAATCAGCCCCAGCATTTT. This codes for CASSRQTGENQPQHF.

This clone has just a few counts. The J gene is TRBJ2-3, the V gene TRBV2; 9 nucleotides agree with TRBD1. Per germline, CDR1 SNHLY and CDR2 FYNNEI. The CDR3 spans 16 residues. With 3 bases clipped from V and 2 bases from J, the junction kept 6 bases outside the gene matches. CDR3: CASSELDRGNTDTQYF. The CDR3, as DNA: TGTGCCAGCAGTGAGTTGGACAGGGGAAACACAGATACGCAGTATTTT.

The V call is TRBV30, the J call TRBJ2-7; the match to TRBD2 covers 7 bases. CDR3 length equals 15 residues. Per germline, CDR1 GTSNPN and CDR2 SVGIG (reference sequence). V gave up 4 bases and J gave up 1 base; unmatched junction bases: 10. The DNA of the CDR3 is TGTGCCTGGACTAGCCCCCGCGGGAGTTCCTACGAGCAGTACTTC. Its protein is CAWTSPRGSSYEQYF.

This rearrangement joins TRBV29-1 to TRBJ1-1; 7 bases are a match to TRBD1. The germline V gene encodes CDR1 SQVTM and CDR2 ANQGSEA. This CDR3 is built from 13 residues. Germline trimming cut 3 bases from V and 1 base from J; bases unmatched to any gene: 2. Here the CDR3 DNA reads TGCAGCGTTGAGACAGGGACGAACACTGAAGCTTTCTTT. This gives the protein CSVETGTNTEAFF. The whole variable domain, filled in from reference TRBV29-1 and TRBJ1-1, reads SAVISQKPSRDICQRGTSLTIQCQVDSQVTMMFWYRQQPGQSLTLIATANQGSEATYESGFVIDKFPISRPNLTFSTLTVSNMSPEDSSIYLCSVETGTNTEAFFGQGTRLTVV.

The V call is TRBV7-2, the J call TRBJ2-7; D may be TRBD1 (6 bases). CDR3 length: 16 residues. The ends were cut back, 5 bases at V and 0 bases at J, with 17 bases in the middle. CDR1 and CDR2 (germline): SGHTA, FQGNSA. The CDR3 sequence: CASSPGHNPTSYEQYF. CDR3 DNA: TGTGCCAGCAGCCCGGGACACAATCCGACCTCCTACGAGCAGTACTTC.

This chain connects TRBV4-2 to TRBJ2-7; 8 bases are a match to TRBD1. V shed 4 bases and J 4 bases; nucleotides not matched to a gene: 9. This CDR3 contains 15 residues. Per germline, CDR1 LGHNA and CDR2 YNFKEQ. CDR3 nucleotide sequence: TGTGCCAGCAGCCCAGGCAGGGGGCCGCAGTACGAGCAGTACTTC. This codes for CASSPGRGPQYEQYF.

Written as DNA, the CDR3 is TGTGCCAGCAGATACGCCGGGACAGGGGCCAATGAGCAGTTCTTC. The encoded protein is CASRYAGTGANEQFF. This chain uses TRBV28 with TRBJ2-1; 10 positions agree with TRBD1. CDR1 and CDR2 (germline): MDHEN, SYDVKM. J lost 6 bases, V lost 6 bases, and 8 bases had no gene match. The CDR3 has 15 amino acids. The variable domain in full, completed from reference TRBV28 and TRBJ2-1, reads DVKVTQSSRYLVKRTGEKVFLECVQDMDHENMFWYRQDPGLGLRLIYFSYDVKMKEKGDIPEGYSVSREKKERFSLILESASTNQTSMYLCASRYAGTGANEQFFGPGTRLTVL.